Listed here is a single TCR beta chain. Its target is unknown. The repertoire was sequenced with immunoSEQ multiplex PCR; TCRdb's copy has only in-frame clones and lacks some. The sample lists roughly 110,000 clones; about 88% were seen once. The sample is drawn from a study of cytomegalovirus exposure and HLA in healthy donors. At the level of the study: A subsequent analysis reported that the roughly 120 validation repertoires were produced on the same platform that had also been used for the roughly 700 first-cohort repertoires.

Overall study results and limits: Listed as cytomegalovirus-associated were more than 150 TCR beta chains. The tendency of first-cohort TCR clusters to co-occur in the 120 or so validation repertoires emerged from a later analysis.

The ends lost 5 bases at V and 0 bases at J; junction bases unmatched: 5. The V gene's germline CDR1 is SGHVS and CDR2 FQNEAQ. The CDR3 is 15 amino acids. The approximately 120-subject validation cohort, separate from the roughly 700-subject first cohort, included the donors. The sample taken for sequencing was PBMCs. This sequence joins TRBV7-8 and TRBJ1-1, with 8 nucleotides matching TRBD1. The sequence derives from a woman under 30 in good health and CMV-seropositive. In nucleotides, the CDR3 is TGTGCCAGCAGCCGGACAGGGAACATGAACACTGAAGCTTTCTTT. The encoded protein is CASSRTGNMNTEAFF. The whole variable domain, remainder taken from reference TRBV7-8 and TRBJ1-1, is GAGVSQSPRYKVAKRGQDVALRCDPISGHVSLFWYQQALGQGPEFLTYFQNEAQLDKSGLPSDRFFAERPEGSVSTLKIQRTQQEDSAVYLCASSRTGNMNTEAFFGQGTRLTVV.